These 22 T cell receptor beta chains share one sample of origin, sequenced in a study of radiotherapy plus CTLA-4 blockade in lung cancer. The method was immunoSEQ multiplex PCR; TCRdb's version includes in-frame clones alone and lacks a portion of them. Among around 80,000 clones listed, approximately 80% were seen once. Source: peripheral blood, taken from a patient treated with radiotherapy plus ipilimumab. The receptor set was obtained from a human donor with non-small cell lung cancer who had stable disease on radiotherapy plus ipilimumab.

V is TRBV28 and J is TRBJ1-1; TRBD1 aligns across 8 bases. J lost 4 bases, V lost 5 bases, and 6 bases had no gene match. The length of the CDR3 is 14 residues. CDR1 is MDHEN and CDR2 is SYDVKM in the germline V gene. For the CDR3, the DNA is TGTGCCAGCAGTCAGACAGGGGAAGGCACTGAAGCTTTCTTT. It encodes CASSQTGEGTEAFF.

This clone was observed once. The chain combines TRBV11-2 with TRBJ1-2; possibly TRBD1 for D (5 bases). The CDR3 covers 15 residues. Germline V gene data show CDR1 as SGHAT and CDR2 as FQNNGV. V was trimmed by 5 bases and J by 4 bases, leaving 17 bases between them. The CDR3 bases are TGTGCCAGCAGCAAGTCCGGGGGGTACGGCTATGGCTACACCTTC. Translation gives CASSKSGGYGYGYTF.

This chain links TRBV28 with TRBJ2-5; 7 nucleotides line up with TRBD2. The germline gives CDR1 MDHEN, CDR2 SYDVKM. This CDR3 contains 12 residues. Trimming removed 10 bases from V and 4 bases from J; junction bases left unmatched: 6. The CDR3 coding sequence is TGTGCCACCCTCGGACTAGTAGAGACCCAGTACTTC. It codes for CATLGLVETQYF.

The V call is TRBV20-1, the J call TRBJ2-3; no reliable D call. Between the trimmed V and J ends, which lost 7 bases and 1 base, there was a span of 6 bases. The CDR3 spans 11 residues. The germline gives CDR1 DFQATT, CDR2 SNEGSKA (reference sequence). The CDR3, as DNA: TGCAGTGTGTCCCGCACAGATACGCAGTATTTT. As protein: CSVSRTDTQYF.

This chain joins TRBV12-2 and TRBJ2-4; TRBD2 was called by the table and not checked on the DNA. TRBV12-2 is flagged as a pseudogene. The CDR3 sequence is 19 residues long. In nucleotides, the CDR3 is TGTGCAAGTCGCTTAAGGATGGGGGGGACTACCATACACGGGGACATTCAGTACTTC. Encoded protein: CASRLRMGGTTIHGDIQYF.

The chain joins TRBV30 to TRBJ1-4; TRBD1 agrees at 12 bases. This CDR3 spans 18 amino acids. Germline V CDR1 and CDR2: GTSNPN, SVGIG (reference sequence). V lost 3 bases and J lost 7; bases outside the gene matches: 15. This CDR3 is CAWSRMGQGASGGEKLFF. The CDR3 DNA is TGTGCCTGGAGCCGGATGGGACAGGGGGCGTCTGGGGGTGAAAAACTGTTTTTT.

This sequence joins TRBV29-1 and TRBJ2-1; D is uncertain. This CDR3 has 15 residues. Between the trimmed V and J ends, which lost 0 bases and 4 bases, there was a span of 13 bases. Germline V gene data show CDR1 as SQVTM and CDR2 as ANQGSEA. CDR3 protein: CSVEDPSWLYNEQFF. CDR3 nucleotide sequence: TGCAGCGTTGAAGACCCGTCCTGGCTGTACAATGAGCAGTTCTTC.

CDR3 sequence reads: CASSAHVDTQYF. DNA of the CDR3: TGTGCCAGCAGCGCCCACGTCGATACGCAGTATTTT. The rearrangement joins TRBV9 to TRBJ2-3; D gene ambiguous. The V end was cut by 3 bases, the J end by 6 bases, with 8 bases between. Germline V gene data show CDR1 as SGDLS and CDR2 as YYNGEE. This CDR3 has 12 residues.

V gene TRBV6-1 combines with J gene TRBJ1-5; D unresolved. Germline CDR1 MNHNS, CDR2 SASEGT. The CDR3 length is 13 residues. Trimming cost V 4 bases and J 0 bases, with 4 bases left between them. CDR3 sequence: CASSVYSNQPQHF. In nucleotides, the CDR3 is TGTGCCAGCAGTGTTTATAGCAATCAGCCCCAGCATTTT.

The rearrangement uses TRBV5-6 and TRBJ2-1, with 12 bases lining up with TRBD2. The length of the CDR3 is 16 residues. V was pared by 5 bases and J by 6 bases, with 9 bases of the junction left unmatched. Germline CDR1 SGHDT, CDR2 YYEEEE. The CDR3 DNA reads TGTGCCAGCAGTAACCTCCGGACTAGCGGGGTCAATGAGCAGTTCTTC. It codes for CASSNLRTSGVNEQFF.

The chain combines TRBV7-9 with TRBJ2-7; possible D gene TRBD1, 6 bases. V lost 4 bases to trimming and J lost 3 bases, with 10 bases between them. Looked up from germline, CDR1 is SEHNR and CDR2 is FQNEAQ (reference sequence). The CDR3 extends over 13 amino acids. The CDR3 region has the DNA TGTGCCAGCAGCTCTGGACAGTACTACGAGCAGTACTTC. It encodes CASSSGQYYEQYF.

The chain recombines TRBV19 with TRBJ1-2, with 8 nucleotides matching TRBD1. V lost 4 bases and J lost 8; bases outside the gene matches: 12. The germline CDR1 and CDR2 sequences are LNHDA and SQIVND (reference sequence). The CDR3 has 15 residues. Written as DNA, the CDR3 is TGTGCCAGTAGTAACAGGGGGGCGGCTATGAACGGCTACACCTTC. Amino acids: CASSNRGAAMNGYTF.

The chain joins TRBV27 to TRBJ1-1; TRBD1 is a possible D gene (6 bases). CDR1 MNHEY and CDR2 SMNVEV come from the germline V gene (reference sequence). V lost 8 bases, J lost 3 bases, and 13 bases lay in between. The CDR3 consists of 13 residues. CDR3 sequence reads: CASSEQGDTEAFF. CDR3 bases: TGTGCCAGCTCGGAACAGGGTGACACTGAAGCTTTCTTT.

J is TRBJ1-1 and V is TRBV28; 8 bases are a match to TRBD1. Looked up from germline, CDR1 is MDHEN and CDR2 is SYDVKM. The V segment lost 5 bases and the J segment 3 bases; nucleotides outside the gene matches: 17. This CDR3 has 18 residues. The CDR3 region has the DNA TGTGCCAGCAGTCTCATTGGCGGGATGGGGACAGGAGACACTGAAGCTTTCTTT. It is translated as CASSLIGGMGTGDTEAFF.

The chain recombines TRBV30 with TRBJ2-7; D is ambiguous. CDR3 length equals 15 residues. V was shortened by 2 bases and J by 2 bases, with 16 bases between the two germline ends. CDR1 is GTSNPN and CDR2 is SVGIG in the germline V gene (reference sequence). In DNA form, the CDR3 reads TGTGCCTGGAGTACGTTTGTAAAGCTCACCTACGAGCAGTACTTC. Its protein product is CAWSTFVKLTYEQYF.

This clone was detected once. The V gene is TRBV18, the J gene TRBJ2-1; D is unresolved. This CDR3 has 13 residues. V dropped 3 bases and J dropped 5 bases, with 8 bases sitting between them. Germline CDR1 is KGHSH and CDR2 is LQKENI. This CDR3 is CASSPSRNNEQFF. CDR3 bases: TGTGCCAGCTCACCCTCCAGGAACAATGAGCAGTTCTTC.

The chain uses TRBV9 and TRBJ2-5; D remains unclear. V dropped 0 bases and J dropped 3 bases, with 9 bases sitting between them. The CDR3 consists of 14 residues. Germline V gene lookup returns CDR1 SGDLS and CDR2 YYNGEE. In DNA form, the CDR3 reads TGTGCCAGCAGCGTAGGAGGCGATAAAGAGACCCAGTACTTC. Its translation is CASSVGGDKETQYF.

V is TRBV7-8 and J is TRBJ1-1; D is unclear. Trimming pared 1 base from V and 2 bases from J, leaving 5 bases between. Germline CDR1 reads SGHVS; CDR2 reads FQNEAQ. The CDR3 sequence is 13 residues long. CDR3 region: CASSLETNTEAFF. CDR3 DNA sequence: TGTGCCAGCAGCTTAGAGACTAACACTGAAGCTTTCTTT. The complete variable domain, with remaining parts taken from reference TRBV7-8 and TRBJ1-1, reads GAGVSQSPRYKVAKRGQDVALRCDPISGHVSLFWYQQALGQGPEFLTYFQNEAQLDKSGLPSDRFFAERPEGSVSTLKIQRTQQEDSAVYLCASSLETNTEAFFGQGTRLTVV.

The CDR3 bases are TGTGCCAGCAGTTTAGGACTAGTTCTTGATACGCAGTATTTT. Its translation: CASSLGLVLDTQYF. The V and J genes are TRBV27 and TRBJ2-3; 7 nucleotides match TRBD2. The junction had 5 bases not matched to a gene; V was cut back by 2 bases and J by 6 bases. The CDR3 is 14 residues long. Per germline, CDR1 MNHEY and CDR2 SMNVEV (reference sequence).

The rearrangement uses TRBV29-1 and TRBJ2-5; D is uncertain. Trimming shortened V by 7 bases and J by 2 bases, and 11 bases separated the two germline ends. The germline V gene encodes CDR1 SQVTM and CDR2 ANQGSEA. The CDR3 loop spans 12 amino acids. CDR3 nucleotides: TGCAGCGGTGGACGGGCTCAAGAGACCCAGTACTTC. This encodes CSGGRAQETQYF.

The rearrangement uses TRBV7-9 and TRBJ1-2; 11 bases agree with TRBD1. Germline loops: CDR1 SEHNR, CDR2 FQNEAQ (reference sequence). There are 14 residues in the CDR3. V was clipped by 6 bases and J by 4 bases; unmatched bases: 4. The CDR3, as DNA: TGTGCCAGCAGGCCCGGGACAGGGGGCTATGGCTACACCTTC. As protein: CASRPGTGGYGYTF.

The CDR3 coding sequence is TGTGCCAGCAGGTTAGCGGGAGCGGAATACAATGAGCAGTTCTTC. Amino acids: CASRLAGAEYNEQFF. The rearrangement joins TRBV21-1 to TRBJ2-1; the tabulated D call, TRBD2, remains unverified against the DNA. TRBV21-1 is labeled a pseudogene. This CDR3 is built from 15 residues.